This T cell receptor beta chain is from a study of blood T cell repertoires in COVID-19. The CDR3 length is 15 residues. V lost 7 bases to trimming and J lost 3 bases; unmatched junction nucleotides: 7. Germline V gene sequence: CDR1 SGHRS, CDR2 YFSETQ. The method was immunoSEQ multiplex PCR; TCRdb's version includes in-frame clones alone and lacks a portion of them. The sample shows hundreds of thousands of clones, about 87% of them seen only once. Material: PBMCs or T cells enriched from blood (not recorded which). The genes are TRBV5-1 and TRBJ2-5, with 12 positions matching TRBD2. The receptor was derived from a woman in her thirties with acute COVID-19. The CDR3 reads CASQKRLAGEETQYF. The CDR3, as DNA: TGCGCCAGCCAAAAAAGACTAGCGGGGGAAGAGACCCAGTACTTC.